This TCR beta chain was identified during a study of Graves' ophthalmopathy and Graves' hyperthyroidism. The CDR3 spans 15 residues. Trimming left V 1 base short and J 5 bases short, with 15 bases between. Germline V CDR1 and CDR2: SGDLS, YYNGEE. RNA served as the template for amplifying TCR beta CDR3 regions. The workflow started with a first-round RT-PCR run with HTBI primers and then moved on to a second-round multiplex PCR. Each CDR3 protein gets one entry after TCRdb re-called the multiplex PCR reads with MiXCR. The sample carries under 350,000 distinct CDR3 sequences, around a sixth recorded once. In its sample, this clonotype was seen many times.

The sample comprised peripheral blood. This TCR was sampled from an adult man with Graves' ophthalmopathy. The gene calls are TRBV9 and TRBJ2-5; D possibly corresponds to TRBD2 (6 bases). The CDR3 sequence: CASSVSPGAYETQYF. CDR3 DNA sequence: TGTGCCAGCAGCGTAAGTCCGGGAGCCTACGAGACCCAGTACTTC.